This T cell receptor beta chain was observed in a study of blood T cell repertoires in COVID-19. Study-level information: The United States, Italy and Spain provided the acute and convalescent COVID-19 samples. In each case, the material was cDNA or gDNA derived from T cells, B-cell-depleted T cells, or PBMCs.

The CDR3 sequence is 14 residues long. Germline-derived CDR1 and CDR2 are MGHDK and SYGVNS. V was pared by 5 bases and J by 4 bases, with 14 bases between. In the study's own analysis: Scientists estimated how many nucleated cells there were by amplifying reference gene primers. Clones were read by immunoSEQ multiplex PCR, and TCRdb kept only the in-frame ones, dropping some. V, J and clone size derive from that table, while D and trimming were established from the DNA sequence. Among over 300,000 clones listed, more than 80% were seen once. Specimen: peripheral blood. The source is a man between 40 and 49 years old with acute or convalescent COVID-19. The chain joins TRBV25-1 to TRBJ1-2; D not resolved. The CDR3 is CASSPWQVTYGYTF. The CDR3 nucleotides are TGTGCCAGCAGTCCGTGGCAGGTGACCTATGGCTACACCTTC.